The rows below give T cell receptor beta chains drawn from one sample of a study of T cell repertoires in cytomegalovirus infection. TCRdb reprocessed the reads with MiXCR, giving one entry per CDR3 protein. The sample shows some 320,000 distinct CDR3 sequences, more than 9% of them seen only once. Sequences were obtained from PBMCs. The receptors shown here come from a human donor in good health (CMV status not recorded). Some clones in this sample may be carry-over from other donors' samples. The CDR3 runs from the conserved cysteine through the conserved F or W. A D gene is named only where the DNA matches it firmly. A clone size is listed for some rows: how often the clone was seen (once, few, many), or a class if it is expanded.

J	D	V	size	DNA	CDR3
TRBJ1-6	TRBD1	TRBV20-1	many	TGCAGTGCTAGAGCCCGCGCAGGGGGTGGATCCTATAATTCACCCCTCCACTTT	CSARARAGGGSYNSPLHF
TRBJ1-1	-	TRBV7-9	-	TGTGCCAGCAGCTCCGCTCAGGGAAGGGCTGAAGCTTTCTTT	CASSSAQGRAEAFF
TRBJ2-1	TRBD2	TRBV7-7	many	TGTGCCAGCAGCACAACTAGCGTGGAGCAGTTCTTC	CASSTTSVEQFF
TRBJ1-1	-	TRBV4-1	few	TGCGCCAGCAGCCAAGATCTCAATGCCGGCACTGAAGCTTTCTTT	CASSQDLNAGTEAFF
TRBJ2-7	-	TRBV7-3	few	TGTGCCAGCAGCTCAACCCAGGGGTACGAGCAGTACTTC	CASSSTQGYEQYF
TRBJ1-3	-	TRBV12-3/TRBV12-4	many	TGTGCCAGCAGTTTAGGTACAGCAGGGGCTGGAAACACCATATATTTT	CASSLGTAGAGNTIYF
TRBJ2-1	-	TRBV7-2	many	TGTGCCAGCAGCTTAGGGGGGGTTAATGAGCAGTTCTTC	CASSLGGVNEQFF
TRBJ2-3	-	TRBV7-2	many	TGTGCCAGCAGCTTAGACTTCAAGCGAGTTCCGTATTTT	CASSLDFKRVPYF
TRBJ1-2	TRBD1	TRBV7-2	many	TGTGCCAGCAGCTACCAGGGACAGGGGAATAACTATGGCTACACCTTC	CASSYQGQGNNYGYTF
TRBJ1-5	-	TRBV4-2	many	TGTGCCAGCAGCCAAGATCCGAGAAGCAATCAGCCCCAGCATTTT	CASSQDPRSNQPQHF
TRBJ2-1	TRBD2	TRBV20-1	-	TGCAGTGCTCAGACTAGCGGGAGGGCCTGGAGCAATGAGCAGTTCTTC	CSAQTSGRAWSNEQFF
TRBJ2-6	-	TRBV12-3/TRBV12-4	-	TGTGCCAGCAGTTCCCCCACTCGGCCCGGGGCCAACGTCCTGACTTTC	CASSSPTRPGANVLTF
TRBJ2-7	-	TRBV12-3/TRBV12-4	-	TGTGCCAGCAGACAGTACTACGAGCAGTACTTC	CASRQYYEQYF
TRBJ2-7	-	TRBV4-1	-	TGCGCCAGCAGCCACCGGGACGCCGACTACGAGCAGTACTTC	CASSHRDADYEQYF
TRBJ2-7	TRBD1	TRBV20-1	-	TGCAGTGCTCCGACCGGGACAGGGGGCCGCGAGCAGTACTTC	CSAPTGTGGREQYF
TRBJ2-2	-	TRBV7-2	many	TGTGCCAGCAGCTTAGAACTTACGGCGACTCTGTCTGGGGAGCTGTTTTTT	CASSLELTATLSGELFF
TRBJ1-2	-	TRBV7-6	many	TGTGCCAGCAGCGTAGGGGTGATCTATGGCTACACCTTC	CASSVGVIYGYTF
TRBJ2-5	-	TRBV7-2	many	TGTGCCAGCAGCTTAGATGCTGCGACCCAGTACTTC	CASSLDAATQYF
TRBJ1-1	TRBD1	TRBV7-2	-	TGTGCCAGCAGCCCCATGACAGGGGCGAGCACTGAAGCTTTCTTT	CASSPMTGASTEAFF
TRBJ2-7	-	TRBV7-8	many	TGTGCCAGCTCTACCCAGGGAAGTTCCTACGAGCAGTACTTC	CASSTQGSSYEQYF
TRBJ1-4	-	TRBV4-3	-	TGCGCCAGCAGCCAAGTTCCCTCGGGGGGCAGGGGAGAAAAACTGTTTTTT	CASSQVPSGGRGEKLFF
TRBJ2-7	-	TRBV7-8	many	TGTGCCAGCAGCTTAGGGGGAAGTAGCTCCTACGAGCAGTACTTC	CASSLGGSSSYEQYF
TRBJ1-6	-	TRBV7-2	many	TGTGCCAGCAGCTTATCAGAACCTTCACCCCTCCACTTT	CASSLSEPSPLHF
TRBJ1-1	-	TRBV18	-	TGTGCCAGCTTGGGGGAAAAGAACACTGAAGCTTTCTTT	CASLGEKNTEAFF
TRBJ1-1	TRBD1	TRBV12-3/TRBV12-4	many	TGTGCCAGCAGCCAGACAGGGAGAACTGAAGCTTTCTTT	CASSQTGRTEAFF
TRBJ1-1	-	TRBV7-2	many	TGTGCCAGCAGCTTAGGGACAGCGATGAACACTGAAGCTTTCTTT	CASSLGTAMNTEAFF
TRBJ2-5	TRBD1	TRBV4-3	few	TGCGCCAGCAGCCAAGATTGGACAGGGGCCAACGAAAAAGAGACCCAGTACTTC	CASSQDWTGANEKETQYF
TRBJ2-5	TRBD1	TRBV7-2	many	TGTGCCAGCAGCCGGACAGGGGGATTGGAGACCCAGTACTTC	CASSRTGGLETQYF
TRBJ2-3	TRBD2	TRBV28	-	TGTGCCAGCAGCGGGGGGGGGGCGGAGAGCACAGATACGCAGTATTTT	CASSGGGAESTDTQYF
TRBJ2-5	-	TRBV7-8	many	TGTGCCAGCAGCTTGGGTGGCTCTGGTAGAGAGACCCAGTACTTC	CASSLGGSGRETQYF
TRBJ1-6	TRBD1	TRBV27	-	TGTGCCAGCAGTTTACCTACAGGGGCCCTCCACTTT	CASSLPTGALHF